This TCR beta chain was found in a study of human T cells and chemical hapten exposure. General observations from the study: PT1 expanded TCR counts and patch test score were linked, and their correlation was positive.

Trimming shortened V by 7 bases and J by 4 bases, and 22 bases separated the two germline ends. Germline V gives CDR1 SGHVS, CDR2 FNYEAQ. CDR3 length equals 16 residues. This clonotype was seen repeatedly, ten times or more. What it recognizes is unknown. This sample's time point: patch test 1, 2 weeks after DPC sensitization. Documented treatment: therapeutic diphenylcyclopropenone sensitization with weekly scalp DPC. TCRdb passed the RACE reads through MiXCR, listing each CDR3 protein once. The repertoire has around 340,000 distinct CDR3 sequences, approximately 6.9% of them found once; the top ten carry around 8.4%.

Source: whole blood, taken in connection with sensitization to the hapten diphenylcyclopropenone (DPC). This clonotype was sampled from a woman under 30 with alopecia areata. Some clones in this sample may be carry-over from other donors' samples. The gene calls are TRBV7-6 and TRBJ1-1, with D perhaps TRBD1 (6 bases). This chain's CDR3 is CASITRGGDAVTEAFF. CDR3 coding DNA: TGTGCCAGCATCACTCGAGGGGGGGACGCGGTCACTGAAGCTTTCTTT.